This T cell receptor beta chain was captured by sequencing in a study of molecular identifiers for immune sequencing clone quantification. The wider study: Split five ways in replicates, RNA from about 20,000 or 100,000 naive CD8 cells had four portions sequenced. Study-wide results and caveats: Even with approximately 1 million naive cells present, spiked Jurkat TCR RNA from one cell was reportedly detectable. Among effectors, clones above 20 RNA copies held over 98% of molecules; among naive cells, under 1%.

CDR3 size: 15 residues. Trimming pared 3 bases from V and 0 bases from J, leaving 11 bases between. CDR1 and CDR2 (germline): MGHRA, YSYEKL. For naive CD8 T cells, sorting used the CD8+CD4-CCR7+CD45RA+ phenotype. Notes on this clonotype: Its antigen is undetermined.

MiXCR was run by TCRdb on the PCR reads, yielding one entry per CDR3 protein. This table has a few hundred thousand distinct CDR3 sequences, roughly 23% appearing once. V usage is TRBV4-1 and J usage is TRBJ2-5; a weak D match, TRBD2 (6 bases). Sample: naive CD8+ T cells from blood, with Jurkat cell RNA spiked in. Regarding subset: FACS-sorted CD8+CD4-CCR7+CD45RA+ naive T cells. This receptor was taken from a human donor in good health. Some libraries in this study had Jurkat cell RNA spiked in. The CDR3 reads CASSHLTGDQETQYF. DNA for the CDR3: TGCGCCAGCAGCCACCTAACGGGAGACCAAGAGACCCAGTACTTC.